The rows below give T cell receptor beta chains drawn from one sample of a study of Ad26.COV2.S vaccination and SARS-CoV-2 variants. TCRdb's copy holds only in-frame clones and misses some; the assay was immunoSEQ multiplex PCR. Counted here are some 250,000 clones, 88% occurring once; the ten biggest clones make up approximately 11%. This specimen was peripheral blood, taken in a trial of Ad26.COV2.S vaccine versus placebo. The origin of the receptors is a person between 18 and 65 years old who received the Ad26.COV2.S COVID-19 vaccine or a placebo. The CDR3 runs from the conserved cysteine through the conserved F or W. The D gene is left open where the match is weak. Not all rows give a size; the values are once, few, many and, for expanded clones, a class.

V	size	D	J	CDR3	DNA
TRBV6-5	-	-	TRBJ2-2	CASSYLAQNTGELFF	TGTGCCAGCAGTTACTTGGCACAGAACACCGGGGAGCTGTTTTTT
TRBV6-2/TRBV6-3	-	-	TRBJ2-6	CASSSTDSGANVLTF	TGTGCCAGCAGTTCGACAGACTCTGGGGCCAACGTCCTGACTTTC
TRBV15	-	-	TRBJ1-2	CATSTYYDASYTF	TGTGCCACCAGTACTTACTACGATGCGAGCTACACCTTC
TRBV7-8	-	-	TRBJ2-1	CASSLASARSNNEQFF	TGTGCCAGCAGCTTAGCCAGCGCTCGCAGCAACAATGAGCAGTTCTTC
TRBV11-2	-	-	TRBJ2-1	CASSRRLGTTNEQFF	TGTGCCAGCAGCCGTCGACTAGGAACGACCAATGAGCAGTTCTTC
TRBV10-3	-	TRBD2	TRBJ2-1	CAIRETSGSDEQFF	TGTGCCATCAGGGAGACTAGCGGGAGCGATGAGCAGTTCTTC
TRBV6-5	-	TRBD2	TRBJ2-7	CASSYLGLYYEQYF	TGTGCCAGCAGTTACCTGGGACTATACTACGAGCAGTACTTC
TRBV7-9	-	-	TRBJ1-2	CASSLGHETAGYTF	TGTGCCAGCAGCTTAGGCCACGAGACCGCTGGCTACACCTTC
TRBV7-8	-	TRBD1	TRBJ2-7	CASSSTSGTGNVYEQYF	TGTGCCAGCAGCTCAACATCCGGGACAGGGAATGTCTACGAGCAGTACTTC
TRBV7-9	once	TRBD1	TRBJ1-4	CASSHVRGGTANEKLFF	TGTGCCAGCAGCCATGTCCGAGGGGGCACGGCTAATGAAAAACTGTTTTTT
TRBV21-1	-	-	TRBJ2-7	CASPRIQYRLAALYEQYF	TGTGCCAGCCCACGGATCCAATATCGACTAGCGGCCCTCTACGAGCAGTACTTC
TRBV7-8	-	-	TRBJ1-1	CASRSGGIQWNTEAFF	TGTGCCAGCAGATCGGGTGGGATACAGTGGAACACTGAAGCTTTCTTT
TRBV6-5	-	-	TRBJ2-7	CASGYAATYEQYF	TGTGCCAGCGGTTATGCGGCGACCTACGAGCAGTACTTC
TRBV7-3	-	-	TRBJ2-1	CASSSPGLPSYNEQFF	TGTGCCAGCAGCTCACCGGGACTCCCGTCCTACAATGAGCAGTTCTTC
TRBV28	few	TRBD1	TRBJ1-1	CASSPPRGRDEAFF	TGTGCCAGCAGTCCTCCGAGGGGGCGAGATGAAGCTTTCTTT
TRBV2	few	-	TRBJ1-2	CASRYREIYGYTF	TGTGCCAGCAGGTACAGGGAGATCTATGGCTACACCTTC
TRBV5-6	-	TRBD1	TRBJ1-1	CASSRQGANTEAFF	TGTGCCAGCAGCCGACAGGGGGCCAACACTGAAGCTTTCTTT
TRBV3-1/TRBV3-2	-	-	TRBJ2-7	CASSHNNYEQYF	TGTGCCAGCAGCCACAACAACTACGAGCAGTACTTC
TRBV7-3	-	-	TRBJ2-3	CASSDRTSTDTQYF	TGTGCCAGCAGCGACAGGACTAGCACAGATACGCAGTATTTT
TRBV7-2	-	-	TRBJ1-5	CASSEGQYFGNQPQHF	-
TRBV7-2	-	-	TRBJ2-5	CASSLGGTPQTQYF	TGTGCCAGCAGCTTAGGGGGGACCCCCCAGACCCAGTACTTC
TRBV6-5	-	-	TRBJ1-2	CASSYSLVEGGYTF	TGTGCCAGCAGTTACTCCCTGGTGGAGGGTGGCTACACCTTC